This is a list of T cell receptor beta chains from one sample in a study of T-cell memory formation after mild COVID-19. TCRdb re-derived calls from the 5' RACE reads in MiXCR, one entry per CDR3 protein. The sample shows about 270,000 distinct CDR3 sequences, about a sixth of them seen only once. Sequencing was carried out using PBMCs or a T cell subset sorted from them (not recorded which). The receptors originated from a young man who had mild COVID-19 (a few samples of this study predate the infection). Cell type and time point are not known. The conserved cysteine and the conserved F or W are not part of the CDR3 here. The order of the fields is clone size, V gene, J gene, CDR3 protein. Clone size is shown for a subset of rows, as once, few, many or a class of expanded clone.

NA	TRBV6-1	TRBJ2-7	ASSGSVEQY
few	TRBV10-3	TRBJ1-1	ATDANTGDNTEAF
NA	TRBV7-9	TRBJ2-7	ASSLPDRVHEQY
many	TRBV2	TRBJ2-1	ASGGIQGLLVNEQF
few	TRBV18	TRBJ2-3	ASSPGPGADTQY
NA	TRBV5-1	TRBJ1-1	ASSRQGKDTEAF
NA	TRBV7-8	TRBJ1-5	ASSLEPSGQPQH
NA	TRBV5-1	TRBJ2-1	ASRTPGSFEQF
few	TRBV6-5	TRBJ1-2	ASRGQTYGYT
NA	TRBV7-3	TRBJ2-1	ASSFYAGTGVYNEQF
few	TRBV3-1	TRBJ2-2	ASRKRSGLDTGELF
NA	TRBV29-1	TRBJ2-2	SVGGAANTGELF
few	TRBV4-3	TRBJ2-1	ASSHGTARYNEQF
NA	TRBV7-8	TRBJ1-2	ASSPDTGSAAGYT
NA	TRBV7-9	TRBJ2-5	ASSFGTGGETQY
NA	TRBV28	TRBJ1-5	ASRAAGAGQPQH
few	TRBV27	TRBJ1-1	ASGQNTEAF
few	TRBV10-1	TRBJ2-1	ASSEVAGGSYNEQF
few	TRBV6-5	TRBJ1-5	ASSPWGLHQPQH